This T cell receptor (beta chain) was recorded in a study of T-cell reconstitution after alpha-beta-depleted transplantation in children. There are 14 residues in the CDR3. V dropped 6 bases and J dropped 4; count of bases not matched to a gene: 5. Germline assignment: CDR1 DFQATT and CDR2 SNEGSKA (reference sequence). Library preparation (for TCRbeta) was performed with unique molecular identifiers. TCRdb reanalysed the PCR reads using MiXCR and keeps one entry per CDR3 protein. The table shows 150,000 to 200,000 distinct CDR3 sequences, with around 7% occurring only once. The clonotype comes from a human donor who donated a stem cell graft to a child with Wiskott-Aldrich syndrome. This specimen consisted of PBMCs from the stem cell graft donor, obtained from the stem cell graft. The chain carries TRBV20-1 and TRBJ2-3; TRBD2 aligns across 12 bases. CDR3 protein: CSAKLAGGADTQYF. The CDR3 nucleotides are TGCAGTGCCAAACTAGCGGGAGGTGCAGATACGCAGTATTTT.